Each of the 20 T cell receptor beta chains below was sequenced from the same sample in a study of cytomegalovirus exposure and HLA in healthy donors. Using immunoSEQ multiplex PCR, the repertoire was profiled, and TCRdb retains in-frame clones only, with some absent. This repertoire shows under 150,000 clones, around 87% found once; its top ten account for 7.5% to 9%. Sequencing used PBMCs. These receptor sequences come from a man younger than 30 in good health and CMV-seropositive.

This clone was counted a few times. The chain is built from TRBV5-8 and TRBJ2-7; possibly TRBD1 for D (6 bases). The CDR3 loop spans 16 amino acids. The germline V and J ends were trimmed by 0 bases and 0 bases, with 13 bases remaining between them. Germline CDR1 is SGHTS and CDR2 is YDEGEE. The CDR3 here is CASSLDMGTSSYEQYF. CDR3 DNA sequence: TGTGCCAGCAGCTTGGATATGGGGACAAGCTCCTACGAGCAGTACTTC.

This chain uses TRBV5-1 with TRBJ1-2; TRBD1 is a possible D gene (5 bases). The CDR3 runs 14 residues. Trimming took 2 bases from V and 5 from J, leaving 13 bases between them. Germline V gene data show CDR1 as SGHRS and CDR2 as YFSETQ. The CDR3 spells CASSLSETAYGYTF. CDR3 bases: TGCGCCAGCAGCTTATCGGAGACAGCGTATGGCTACACCTTC.

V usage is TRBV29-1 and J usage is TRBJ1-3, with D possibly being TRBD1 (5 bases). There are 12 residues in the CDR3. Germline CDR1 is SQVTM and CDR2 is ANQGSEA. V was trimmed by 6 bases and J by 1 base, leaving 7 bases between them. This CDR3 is CSVTGSGNTIYF. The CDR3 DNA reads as TGCAGCGTCACAGGATCTGGAAACACCATATATTTT.

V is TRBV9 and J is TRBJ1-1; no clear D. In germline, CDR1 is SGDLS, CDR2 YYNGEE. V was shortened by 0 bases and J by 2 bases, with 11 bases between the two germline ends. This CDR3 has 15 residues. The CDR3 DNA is TGTGCCAGCAGCGTAGGGTTCCGGTTAAACACTGAAGCTTTCTTT. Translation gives CASSVGFRLNTEAFF.

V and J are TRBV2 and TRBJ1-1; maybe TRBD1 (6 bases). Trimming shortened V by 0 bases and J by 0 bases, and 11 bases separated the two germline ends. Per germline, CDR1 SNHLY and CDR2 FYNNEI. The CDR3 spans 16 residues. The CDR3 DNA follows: TGTGCCAGCAGTGAAGCTCGGGGACACTTGAACACTGAAGCTTTCTTT. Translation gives CASSEARGHLNTEAFF.

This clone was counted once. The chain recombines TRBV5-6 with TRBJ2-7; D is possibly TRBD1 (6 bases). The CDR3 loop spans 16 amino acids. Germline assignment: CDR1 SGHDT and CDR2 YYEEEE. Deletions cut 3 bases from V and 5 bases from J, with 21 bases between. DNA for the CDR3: TGTGCCAGCAGCTCGATCCCCGGGACACTTGGGGACGAGCAGTACTTC. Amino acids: CASSSIPGTLGDEQYF.

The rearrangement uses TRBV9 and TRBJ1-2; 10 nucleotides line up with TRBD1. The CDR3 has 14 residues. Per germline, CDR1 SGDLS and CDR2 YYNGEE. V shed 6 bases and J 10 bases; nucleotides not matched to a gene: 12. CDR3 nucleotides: TGTGCCAGCACCCCTAGCCCGGGACAGGGGATCTACACCTTC. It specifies CASTPSPGQGIYTF. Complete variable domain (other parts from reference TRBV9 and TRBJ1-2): DSGVTQTPKHLITATGQRVTLRCSPRSGDLSVYWYQQSLDQGLQFLIQYYNGEERAKGNILERFSAQQFPDLHSELNLSSLELGDSALYFCASTPSPGQGIYTFGSGTRLTVV.

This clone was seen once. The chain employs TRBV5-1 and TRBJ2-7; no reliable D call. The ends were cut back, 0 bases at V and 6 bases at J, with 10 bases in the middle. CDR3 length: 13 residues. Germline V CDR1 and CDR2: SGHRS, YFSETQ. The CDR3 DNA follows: TGCGCCAGCAGCTTGGTCCTAGGTACCGAGCAGTACTTC. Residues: CASSLVLGTEQYF.

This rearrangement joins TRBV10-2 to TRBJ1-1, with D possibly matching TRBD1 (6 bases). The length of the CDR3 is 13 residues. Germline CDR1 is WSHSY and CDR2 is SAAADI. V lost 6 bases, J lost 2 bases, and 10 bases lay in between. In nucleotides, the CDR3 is TGCGCCAGCAGGAGACAGGAAAACACTGAAGCTTTCTTT. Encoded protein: CASRRQENTEAFF.

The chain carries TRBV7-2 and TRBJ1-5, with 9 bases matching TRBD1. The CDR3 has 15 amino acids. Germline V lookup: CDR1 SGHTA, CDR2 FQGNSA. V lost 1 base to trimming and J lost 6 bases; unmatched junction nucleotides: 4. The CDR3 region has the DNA TGTGCCAGCAGCTTAGTGGGGACAGGGCGTCAGCCCCAGCATTTT. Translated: CASSLVGTGRQPQHF.

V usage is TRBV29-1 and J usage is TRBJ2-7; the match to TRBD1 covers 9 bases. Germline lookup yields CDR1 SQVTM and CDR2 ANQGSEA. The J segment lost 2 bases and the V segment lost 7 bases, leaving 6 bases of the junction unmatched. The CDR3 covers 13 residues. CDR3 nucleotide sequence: TGCAGCGCCGCGGGACAGGGAGCCTACGAGCAGTACTTC. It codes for CSAAGQGAYEQYF.

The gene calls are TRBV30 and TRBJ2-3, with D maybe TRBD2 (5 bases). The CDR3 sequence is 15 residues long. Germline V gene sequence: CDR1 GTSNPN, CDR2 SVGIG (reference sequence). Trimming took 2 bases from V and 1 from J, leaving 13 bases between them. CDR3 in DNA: TGTGCCTGGAGTTGGAGGCGTGGTGGCACAGATACGCAGTATTTT. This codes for CAWSWRRGGTDTQYF.

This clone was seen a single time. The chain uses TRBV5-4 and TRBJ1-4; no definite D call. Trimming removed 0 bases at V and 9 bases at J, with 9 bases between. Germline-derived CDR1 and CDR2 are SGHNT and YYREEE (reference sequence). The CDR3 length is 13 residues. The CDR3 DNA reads TGTGCCAGCAGCTTGGGAATTGGCAAAAAACTGTTTTTT. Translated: CASSLGIGKKLFF.

The CDR3 region has the DNA TGTGCCAGCAGCCCACAACTAGCGGCGTACCAAGAGACCCAGTACTTC. This sequence encodes CASSPQLAAYQETQYF. The V gene is TRBV11-2, the J gene TRBJ2-5, with 8 bases lining up with TRBD2. The CDR3 has 16 residues. The trim removed 5 bases at V and 0 bases at J, leaving 8 bases unmatched. Germline CDR1 and CDR2: SGHAT and FQNNGV.

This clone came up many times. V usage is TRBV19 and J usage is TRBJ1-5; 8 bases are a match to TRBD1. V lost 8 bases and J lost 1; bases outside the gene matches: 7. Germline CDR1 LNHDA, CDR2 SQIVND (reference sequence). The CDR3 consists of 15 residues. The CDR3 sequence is CASQTGGASNQPQHF. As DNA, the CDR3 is TGTGCCAGTCAAACAGGGGGGGCGAGCAATCAGCCCCAGCATTTT.

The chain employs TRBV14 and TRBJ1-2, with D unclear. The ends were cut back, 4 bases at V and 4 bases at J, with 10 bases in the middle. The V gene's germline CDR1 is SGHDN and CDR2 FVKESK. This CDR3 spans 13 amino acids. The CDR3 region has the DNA TGTGCCAGCAGCCTGGGTGGAGGCTATGGCTACACCTTC. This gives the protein CASSLGGGYGYTF.

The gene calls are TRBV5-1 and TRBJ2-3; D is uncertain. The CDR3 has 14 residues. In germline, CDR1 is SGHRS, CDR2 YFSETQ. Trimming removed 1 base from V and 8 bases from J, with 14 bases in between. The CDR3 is CASSLTPFGGTQYF. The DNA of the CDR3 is TGCGCCAGCAGCTTGACGCCTTTCGGTGGTACGCAGTATTTT.

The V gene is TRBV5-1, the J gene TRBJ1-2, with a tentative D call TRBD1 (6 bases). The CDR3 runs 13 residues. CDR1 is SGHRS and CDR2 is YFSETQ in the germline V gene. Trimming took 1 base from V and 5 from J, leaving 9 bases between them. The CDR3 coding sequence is TGCGCCAGCAGCTTGTCAGGGGATTATGGCTACACCTTC. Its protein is CASSLSGDYGYTF.

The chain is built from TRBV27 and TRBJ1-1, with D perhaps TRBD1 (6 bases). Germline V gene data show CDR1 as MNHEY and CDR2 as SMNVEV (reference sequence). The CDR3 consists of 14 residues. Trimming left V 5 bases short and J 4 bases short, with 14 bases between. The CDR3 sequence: CASSQGQSSTEAFF. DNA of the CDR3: TGTGCCAGCAGTCAAGGACAGTCTAGCACTGAAGCTTTCTTT.

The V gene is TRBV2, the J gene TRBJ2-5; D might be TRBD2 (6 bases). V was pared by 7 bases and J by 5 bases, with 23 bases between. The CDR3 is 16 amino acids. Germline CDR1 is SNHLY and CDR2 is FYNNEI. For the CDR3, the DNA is TGTGCCAGCACCCATTCTAGGCCCCCGGAGGGGGAGACCCAGTACTTC. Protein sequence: CASTHSRPPEGETQYF.